A single sample is the source of the 11 T cell receptor beta chains below, sequenced in a study of control samples from healthy donors and cancer patients. Here immunoSEQ multiplex PCR was the method, and the copy in TCRdb shows in-frame clones only, minus some. Of about 180,000 clones in the sample, almost 90% were seen once. The sample taken for sequencing was blood. Every receptor here comes from a woman between 45 and 60 years old in good health.

The V call is TRBV29-1, the J call TRBJ1-1, with D possibly being TRBD1 (5 bases). V was pared by 8 bases and J by 4 bases, with 20 bases between. Germline CDR1 SQVTM, CDR2 ANQGSEA. This CDR3 region has 14 residues. The CDR3 region has the DNA TGCAGCTCTTTGGGGACGGGACTTACCACTGAAGCTTTCTTT. Protein product: CSSLGTGLTTEAFF.

The rearrangement links TRBV11-2 to TRBJ1-1, with 8 positions matching TRBD1. V lost 2 bases, J lost 11 bases, and 7 bases stayed unmatched. This CDR3 comprises 13 residues. Germline V gives CDR1 SGHAT, CDR2 FQNNGV. The CDR3 DNA sequence: TGTGCCAGCAGCTTAAGCGGCAGGGGGCAGGCTTTCTTT. Protein product: CASSLSGRGQAFF.

V usage is TRBV12-3 or TRBV12-4 and J usage is TRBJ1-2; no clear D. The CDR3 sequence is 12 residues long. The V gene lost 6 bases and the J gene lost 5 bases, with 10 bases spanning the gap. CDR3: CASRFPGYGYTF. For the CDR3, the DNA is TGTGCCAGCAGATTCCCGGGTTATGGCTACACCTTC.

This rearrangement joins TRBV15 to TRBJ2-1; TRBD2 is a possible D gene (6 bases). Trimming stripped 1 base from V and 1 base from J, with 14 bases between. Per germline, CDR1 LNHNV and CDR2 YYDKDF (reference sequence). The CDR3 loop spans 17 amino acids. As DNA, the CDR3 is TGTGCCACCAGCAGAGTCCGAGGCGGGACTTCCTACAATGAGCAGTTCTTC. As protein: CATSRVRGGTSYNEQFF.

The chain combines TRBV7-6 with TRBJ2-2, with D perhaps matching TRBD1 (6 bases). The germline CDR1 and CDR2 sequences are SGHVS and FNYEAQ. This CDR3 has 15 amino acids. V was cut by 1 base and J by 5 bases, with 11 bases left in between. Here the CDR3 reads CASSLGGRGTGELFF. CDR3 DNA sequence: TGTGCCAGCAGCTTAGGGGGGCGCGGGACCGGGGAGCTGTTTTTT.

J is TRBJ1-5 and V is TRBV6-2 or TRBV6-3; D ambiguous. Germline CDR1 MNHEY, CDR2 SVGEGT. Deletions cut 6 bases from V and 2 bases from J, with 14 bases between. The CDR3 sequence is 15 residues long. The CDR3: CASSGRTLRNQPQHF. The CDR3 bases are TGTGCCAGCAGCGGACGGACCCTTCGCAATCAGCCCCAGCATTTT.

This clone was detected only once. This rearrangement joins TRBV27 to TRBJ2-7; possibly TRBD1 for D (5 bases). This CDR3 region has 15 residues. The V gene's germline CDR1 is MNHEY and CDR2 SMNVEV (reference sequence). V shed 7 bases and J shed 7 bases, with 23 bases lying between them. The CDR3 DNA is TGTGCCAGCACTCCTACACAGACAGCCCTCGGAGAGCAGTACTTC. This encodes CASTPTQTALGEQYF.

The gene calls are TRBV2 and TRBJ1-5; no reliable D call. Germline loops: CDR1 SNHLY, CDR2 FYNNEI. V was pared by 5 bases and J by 0 bases, with 14 bases between. The length of the CDR3 is 16 residues. In DNA, the CDR3 is TGTGCCAGCAGTCAACAACGGGGATATAGCAATCAGCCCCAGCATTTT. This encodes CASSQQRGYSNQPQHF.

The chain employs TRBV7-8 and TRBJ2-7, with D tentatively TRBD2 (7 bases). The CDR3 extends over 16 amino acids. V lost 1 base and J 2 bases, leaving 15 bases between the germline ends. Looked up from germline, CDR1 is SGHVS and CDR2 is FQNEAQ. CDR3 bases: TGTGCCAGCAGCTTAGAATCGGGGGGCCCCACCTACGAGCAGTACTTC. It translates to CASSLESGGPTYEQYF. Looking up the rest from reference TRBV7-8 and TRBJ2-7 gives the full variable domain: GAGVSQSPRYKVAKRGQDVALRCDPISGHVSLFWYQQALGQGPEFLTYFQNEAQLDKSGLPSDRFFAERPEGSVSTLKIQRTQQEDSAVYLCASSLESGGPTYEQYFGPGTRLTVT.

The J gene is TRBJ2-3, the V gene TRBV2; no clear D gene. The CDR3 loop spans 15 amino acids. V was clipped by 4 bases and J by 4 bases, with 15 bases between them. Germline V gene sequence: CDR1 SNHLY, CDR2 FYNNEI. The DNA for the CDR3 is TGTGCCAGCAGTGGCTCCCGCTTGGGTCCAGATACGCAGTATTTT. Translating it yields CASSGSRLGPDTQYF.

This clone has only one observation. One end of the junction does not line up with germline, which may come from a read error. This chain uses TRBV10-3 with TRBJ1-1; D unresolved. Germline assignment: CDR1 ENHRY and CDR2 SYGVKD. The CDR3 extends over 15 amino acids. CDR3 nucleotides: TGTGCCATCAGTGAGTTGAAAGGATTCAACAGTGAAGCTTTCTTT. Translation: CAISELKGFNSEAFF.